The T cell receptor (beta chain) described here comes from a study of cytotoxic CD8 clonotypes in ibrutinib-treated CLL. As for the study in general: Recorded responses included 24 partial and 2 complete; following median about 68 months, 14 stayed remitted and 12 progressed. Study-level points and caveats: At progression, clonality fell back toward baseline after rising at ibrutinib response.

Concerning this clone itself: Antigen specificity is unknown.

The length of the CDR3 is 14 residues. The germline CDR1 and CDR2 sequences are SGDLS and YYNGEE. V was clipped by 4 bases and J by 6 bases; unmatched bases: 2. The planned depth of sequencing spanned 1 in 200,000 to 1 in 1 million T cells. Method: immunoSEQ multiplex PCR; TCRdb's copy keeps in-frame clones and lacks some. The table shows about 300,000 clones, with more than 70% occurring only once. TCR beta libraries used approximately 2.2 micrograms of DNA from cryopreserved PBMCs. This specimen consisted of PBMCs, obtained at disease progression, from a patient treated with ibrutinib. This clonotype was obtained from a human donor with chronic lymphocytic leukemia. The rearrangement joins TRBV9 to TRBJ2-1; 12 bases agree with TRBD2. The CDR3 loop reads CASSSGLAGNEQFF. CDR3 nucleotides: TGTGCCAGCAGCTCGGGACTAGCGGGCAATGAGCAGTTCTTC. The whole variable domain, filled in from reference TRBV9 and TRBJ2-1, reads DSGVTQTPKHLITATGQRVTLRCSPRSGDLSVYWYQQSLDQGLQFLIQYYNGEERAKGNILERFSAQQFPDLHSELNLSSLELGDSALYFCASSSGLAGNEQFFGPGTRLTVL.